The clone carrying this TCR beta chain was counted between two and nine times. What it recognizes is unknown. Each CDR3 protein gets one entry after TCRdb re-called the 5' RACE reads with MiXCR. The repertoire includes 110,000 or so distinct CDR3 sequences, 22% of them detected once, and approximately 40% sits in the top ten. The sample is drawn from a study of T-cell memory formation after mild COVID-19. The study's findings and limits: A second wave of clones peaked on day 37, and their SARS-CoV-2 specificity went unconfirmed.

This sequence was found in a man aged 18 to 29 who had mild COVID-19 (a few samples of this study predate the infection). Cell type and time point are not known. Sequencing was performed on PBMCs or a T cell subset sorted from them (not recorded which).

The CDR3 region is CASSQQGSTQYF. The CDR3 DNA reads TGCGCCAGCAGCCAACAGGGTAGTACGCAGTATTTT. The V call is TRBV4-1, the J call TRBJ2-3; D may be TRBD1 (5 bases). The ends were cut back, 2 bases at V and 8 bases at J, with 8 bases in the middle. There are 12 residues in the CDR3. Germline V CDR1 and CDR2: MGHRA, YSYEKL.